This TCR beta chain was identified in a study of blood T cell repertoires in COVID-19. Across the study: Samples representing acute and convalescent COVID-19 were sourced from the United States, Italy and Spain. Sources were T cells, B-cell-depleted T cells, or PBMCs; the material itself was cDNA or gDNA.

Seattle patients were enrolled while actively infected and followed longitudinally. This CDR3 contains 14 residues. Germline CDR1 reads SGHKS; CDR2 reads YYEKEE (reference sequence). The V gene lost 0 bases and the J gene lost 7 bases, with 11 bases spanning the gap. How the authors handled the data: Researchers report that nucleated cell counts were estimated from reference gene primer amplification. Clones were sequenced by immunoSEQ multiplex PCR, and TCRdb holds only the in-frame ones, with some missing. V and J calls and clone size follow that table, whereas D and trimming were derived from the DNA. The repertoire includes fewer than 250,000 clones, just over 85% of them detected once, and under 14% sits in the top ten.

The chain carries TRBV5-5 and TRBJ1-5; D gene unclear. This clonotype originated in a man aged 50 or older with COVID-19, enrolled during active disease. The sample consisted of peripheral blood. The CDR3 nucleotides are TGTGCCAGCAGCTTGGGAGGGTCCCGACAGCCCCAGCATTTT. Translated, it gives CASSLGGSRQPQHF.